Following are 3 T cell receptor beta chains from one sample sequenced in a study of blood T cell repertoires in COVID-19. Assay: immunoSEQ multiplex PCR; the TCRdb copy retains only in-frame clones and omits some. The table lists about 200,000 clones, approximately 80% of them singletons. Sequencing input: PBMCs or T cells enriched from blood (not recorded which). The source is a woman aged 40 to 50 with acute COVID-19.

The chain couples TRBV7-3 to TRBJ2-3, with a weak D call TRBD1 (6 bases). CDR3 length: 16 amino acids. The V end lost 2 bases, the J end lost 4 bases, and 16 bases lay between the germline ends. CDR1 SGHTA and CDR2 FQGTGA come from the germline V gene. The CDR3 region has the DNA TGTGCCAGCAGCTTATCCGGAACAGGGATCGCAGATACGCAGTATTTT. Translation gives CASSLSGTGIADTQYF.

This chain uses TRBV7-9 with TRBJ2-7, with D maybe TRBD1 (5 bases). Per germline, CDR1 SEHNR and CDR2 FQNEAQ (reference sequence). V was shortened by 1 base and J by 5 bases, with 6 bases between the two germline ends. The CDR3 sequence is 12 residues long. The CDR3: CASSLGRDEQYF. DNA for the CDR3: TGTGCCAGCAGCTTAGGCAGGGACGAGCAGTACTTC.

The chain is built from TRBV2 and TRBJ1-2; D is ambiguous. The V end lost 4 bases, the J end lost 4 bases, and 10 bases lay between the germline ends. The CDR3 extends over 13 amino acids. Germline lookup yields CDR1 SNHLY and CDR2 FYNNEI. The CDR3 protein is CASSAVVTYGYTF. The CDR3, as DNA: TGTGCCAGCAGTGCAGTGGTCACCTATGGCTACACCTTC.